The sequence of this TCR beta chain was determined in a study of prognosis after radiotherapy for stage I lung cancer. In the study overall: Whereas under 15 patients had adenocarcinoma, squamous cell carcinoma was the tumor in about 7. General observations from the study: Lower values of Shannon entropy after stereotactic body radiation therapy were seen in patients who developed distant metastases. Tumor-specific reactivity of the expanded TCR clones remained undetermined. A drop in unique TCR clone counts was seen after stereotactic body radiation therapy, median around 9,500 versus 6,500.

Researchers used two-round multiplex PCR to amplify TCR beta CDR3 starting from genomic DNA. The use of primers specific to each TRBV and TRBJ gene characterized first-round PCR. TCRdb re-called the multiplex PCR reads with MiXCR, one entry per CDR3 protein. The sample holds 20,000 to 30,000 distinct CDR3 sequences, about 40% seen once. CDR1 is DFQATT and CDR2 is SNEGSKA in the germline V gene (reference sequence). The V and J ends lost 2 bases and 0 bases, in that order; junction bases with no gene match: 7. The CDR3 loop spans 16 amino acids. This clonotype is deemed medium-sized. Its antigen is still unknown.

The source was PBMCs, collected before or after stereotactic body radiation therapy (not recorded which). This chain connects TRBV20-1 to TRBJ2-1, with 7 bases identical to TRBD2. The clonotype comes from a donor aged 50 or older with non-small cell lung cancer. The CDR3 DNA reads TGCAGTGCTAGAACCTCTGGCGGGAGCTCCTACAATGAGCAGTTCTTC. Its protein product is CSARTSGGSSYNEQFF.